This T cell receptor (beta chain) was identified in a study of T cells in Graves' hyperthyroidism and ophthalmopathy. Study context: It was at initial diagnosis, before any treatment, that peripheral blood was collected.

This CDR3 has 13 amino acids. Germline-derived CDR1 and CDR2 are DFQATT and SNEGSKA (reference sequence). This clonotype was picked up many times. The antigen remains undetermined. A junction end diverges from the germline sequence, so it may reflect a read error. Study-level points and caveats: Ophthalmopathy onset followed model prediction by a median approximately 7 months.

Amplification targeted TCR beta CDR3 regions from RNA transcripts. In the first-round RT-PCR of the TCR CDR3, the HTBI primer set was used. MiXCR was run by TCRdb on the multiplex PCR reads, yielding one entry per CDR3 protein. The sample carries 300,000 to 400,000 distinct CDR3 sequences, approximately 13% recorded once. The chain links TRBV20-1 to TRBJ2-7, with 9 bases matching TRBD2. The sequencing sample was made of blood. The receptor's source is a woman aged 55-70 years with Graves' hyperthyroidism. In DNA form, the CDR3 reads TGCAGTGCTAAGAGCGGGAGGTCCTCCGAGCAGTACTTC. This encodes CSAKSGRSSEQYF.